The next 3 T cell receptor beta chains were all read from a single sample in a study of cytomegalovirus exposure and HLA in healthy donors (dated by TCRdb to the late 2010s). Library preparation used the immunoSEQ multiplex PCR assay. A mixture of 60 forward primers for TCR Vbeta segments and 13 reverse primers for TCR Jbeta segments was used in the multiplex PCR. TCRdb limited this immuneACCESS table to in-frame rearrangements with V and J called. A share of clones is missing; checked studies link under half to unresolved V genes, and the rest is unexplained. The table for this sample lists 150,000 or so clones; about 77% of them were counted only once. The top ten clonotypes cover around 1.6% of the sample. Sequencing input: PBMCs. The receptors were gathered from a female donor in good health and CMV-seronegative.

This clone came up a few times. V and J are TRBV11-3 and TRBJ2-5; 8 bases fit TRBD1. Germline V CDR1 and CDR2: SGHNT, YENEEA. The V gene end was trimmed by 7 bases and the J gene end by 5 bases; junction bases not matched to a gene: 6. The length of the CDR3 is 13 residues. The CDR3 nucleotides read TGTGCCAGCATGGACAGGGCAGGGGAGACCCAGTACTTC. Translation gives CASMDRAGETQYF.

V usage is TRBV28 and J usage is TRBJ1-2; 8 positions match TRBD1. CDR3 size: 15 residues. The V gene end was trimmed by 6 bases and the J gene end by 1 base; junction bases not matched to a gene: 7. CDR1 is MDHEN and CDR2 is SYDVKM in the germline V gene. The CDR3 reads CASRLGTGGNYGYTF. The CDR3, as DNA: TGTGCCAGCAGGTTAGGTACAGGGGGTAACTATGGCTACACCTTC.

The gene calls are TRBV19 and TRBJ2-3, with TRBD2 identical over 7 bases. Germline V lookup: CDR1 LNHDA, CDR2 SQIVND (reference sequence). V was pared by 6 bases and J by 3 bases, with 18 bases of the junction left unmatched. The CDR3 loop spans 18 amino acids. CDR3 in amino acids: CASSSERAGLPHTDTQYF. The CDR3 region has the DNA TGTGCCAGTAGCTCGGAAAGGGCGGGACTACCTCATACAGATACGCAGTATTTT.